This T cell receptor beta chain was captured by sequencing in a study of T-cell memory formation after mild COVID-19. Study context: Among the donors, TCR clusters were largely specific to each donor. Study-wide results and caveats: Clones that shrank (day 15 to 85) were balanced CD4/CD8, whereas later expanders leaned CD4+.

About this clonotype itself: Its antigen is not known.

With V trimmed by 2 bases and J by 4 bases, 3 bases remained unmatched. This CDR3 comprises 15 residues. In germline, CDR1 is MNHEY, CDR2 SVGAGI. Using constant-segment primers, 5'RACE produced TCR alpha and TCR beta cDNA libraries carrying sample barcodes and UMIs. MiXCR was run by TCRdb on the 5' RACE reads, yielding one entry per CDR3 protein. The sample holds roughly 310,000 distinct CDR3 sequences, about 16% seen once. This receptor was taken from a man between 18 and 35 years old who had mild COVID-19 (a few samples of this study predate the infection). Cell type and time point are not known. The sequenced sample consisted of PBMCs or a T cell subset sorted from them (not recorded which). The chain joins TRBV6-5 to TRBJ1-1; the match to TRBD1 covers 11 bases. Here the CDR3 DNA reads TGTGCCAGCAGTTACCGGACAGGGGGCATCACTGAAGCTTTCTTT. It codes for CASSYRTGGITEAFF.